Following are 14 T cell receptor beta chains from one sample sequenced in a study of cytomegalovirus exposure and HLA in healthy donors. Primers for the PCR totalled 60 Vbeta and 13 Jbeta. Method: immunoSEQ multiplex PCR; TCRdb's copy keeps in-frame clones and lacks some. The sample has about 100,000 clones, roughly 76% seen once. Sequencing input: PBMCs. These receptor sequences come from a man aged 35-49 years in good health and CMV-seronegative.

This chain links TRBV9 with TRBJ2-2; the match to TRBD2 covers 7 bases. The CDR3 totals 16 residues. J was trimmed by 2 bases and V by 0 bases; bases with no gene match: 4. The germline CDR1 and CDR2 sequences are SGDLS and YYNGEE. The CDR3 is CASSVVGGDNTGELFF. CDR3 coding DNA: TGTGCCAGCAGCGTAGTGGGGGGGGACAACACCGGGGAGCTGTTTTTT.

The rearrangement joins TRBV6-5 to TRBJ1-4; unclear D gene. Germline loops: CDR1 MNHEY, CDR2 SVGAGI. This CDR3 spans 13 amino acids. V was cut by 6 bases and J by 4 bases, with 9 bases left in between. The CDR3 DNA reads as TGTGCCAGCAGCTCCAACAATAATGAAAAACTGTTTTTT. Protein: CASSSNNNEKLFF.

CDR3 amino acids: CASSPGEGYTEAFF. The CDR3 DNA reads as TGTGCCAGCTCACCTGGCGAGGGTTACACTGAAGCTTTCTTT. V is TRBV18 and J is TRBJ1-1; D not certain. Germline V CDR1 and CDR2: KGHSH, LQKENI. CDR3 length equals 14 residues. Trimming removed 3 bases from V and 3 bases from J, with 11 bases in between.

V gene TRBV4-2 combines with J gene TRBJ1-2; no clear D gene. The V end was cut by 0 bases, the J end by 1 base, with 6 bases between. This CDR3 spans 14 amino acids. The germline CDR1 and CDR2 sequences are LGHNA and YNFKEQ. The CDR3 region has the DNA TGTGCCAGCAGCCAAGAGGGCAGTAACTATGGCTACACCTTC. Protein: CASSQEGSNYGYTF.

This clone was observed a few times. In nucleotides, the CDR3 is TGTGCCAGCTCCGTCCAGGAGGGGTTGATCACCGGGGAGCTGTTTTTT. It is translated as CASSVQEGLITGELFF. The chain carries TRBV18 and TRBJ2-2; TRBD2 is a possible D gene (6 bases). CDR3 size: 16 residues. The germline V and J ends were trimmed by 6 bases and 4 bases, with 18 bases remaining between them. Germline values: CDR1 KGHSH, CDR2 LQKENI. Complete variable domain (other parts from reference TRBV18 and TRBJ2-2): NAGVMQNPRHLVRRRGQEARLRCSPMKGHSHVYWYRQLPEEGLKFMVYLQKENIIDESGMPKERFSAEFPKEGPSILRIQQVVRGDSAAYFCASSVQEGLITGELFFGEGSRLTVL.

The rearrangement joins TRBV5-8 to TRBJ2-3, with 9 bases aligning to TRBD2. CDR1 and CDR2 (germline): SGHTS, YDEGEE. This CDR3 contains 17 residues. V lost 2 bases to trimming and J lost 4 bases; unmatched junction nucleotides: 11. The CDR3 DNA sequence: TGTGCCAGCAGCTTTAGTAGACGGCGGGGGGGTGCAGATACGCAGTATTTT. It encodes CASSFSRRRGGADTQYF.

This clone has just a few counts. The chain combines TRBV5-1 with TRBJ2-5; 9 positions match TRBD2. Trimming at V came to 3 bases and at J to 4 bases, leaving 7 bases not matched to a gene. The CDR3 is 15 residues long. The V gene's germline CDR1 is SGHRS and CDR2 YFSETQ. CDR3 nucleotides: TGCGCCAGCAGCTCGACCGGGACTAGCAGAGAGACCCAGTACTTC. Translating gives CASSSTGTSRETQYF.

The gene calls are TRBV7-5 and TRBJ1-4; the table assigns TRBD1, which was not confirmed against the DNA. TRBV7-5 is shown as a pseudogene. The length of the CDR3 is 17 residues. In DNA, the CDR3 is TGTGTCAGAAGCCCGAGACAGGGGGCGCGGGCTAATGAAAAACTGTTTTTT. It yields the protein CVRSPRQGARANEKLFF.

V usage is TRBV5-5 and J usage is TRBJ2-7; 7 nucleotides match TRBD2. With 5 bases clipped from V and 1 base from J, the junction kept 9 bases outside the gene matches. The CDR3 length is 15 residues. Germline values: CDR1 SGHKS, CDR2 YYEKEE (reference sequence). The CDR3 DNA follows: TGTGCCAGCAGGGAGGAGCTAGCGGATTCCTACGAGCAGTACGTC. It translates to CASREELADSYEQYV.

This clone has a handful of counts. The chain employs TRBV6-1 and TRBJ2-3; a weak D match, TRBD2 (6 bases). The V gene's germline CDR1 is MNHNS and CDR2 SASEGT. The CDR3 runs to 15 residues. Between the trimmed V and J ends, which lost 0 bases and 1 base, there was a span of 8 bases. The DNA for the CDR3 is TGTGCCAGCAGTGAAGCGACGGGGGGCACAGATACGCAGTATTTT. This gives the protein CASSEATGGTDTQYF.

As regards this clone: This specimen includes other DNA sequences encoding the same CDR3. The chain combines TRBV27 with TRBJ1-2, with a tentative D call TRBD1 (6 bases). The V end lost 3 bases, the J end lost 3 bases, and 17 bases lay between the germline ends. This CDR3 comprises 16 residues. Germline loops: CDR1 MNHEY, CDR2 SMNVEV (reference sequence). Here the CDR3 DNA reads TGTGCCAGCAGTTTGACAGGCCTAGAAACGGACTATGGCTACACCTTC. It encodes CASSLTGLETDYGYTF.

For the CDR3, the DNA is TGCGCCAGCAGTCAATCTCCAGGGAAGGGAGATACGCAGTATTTT. Translating gives CASSQSPGKGDTQYF. This rearrangement joins TRBV23-1 to TRBJ2-3; D is possibly TRBD1 (5 bases). TRBV23-1 is known as an ORF, though its function is uncertain. CDR3 length: 15 amino acids. V lost 0 bases and J 5 bases, leaving 12 bases between the germline ends.

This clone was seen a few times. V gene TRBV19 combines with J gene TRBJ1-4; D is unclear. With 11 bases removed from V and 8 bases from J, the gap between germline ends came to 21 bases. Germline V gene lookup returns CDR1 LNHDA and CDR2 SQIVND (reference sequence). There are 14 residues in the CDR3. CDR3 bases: TGTGCCTCTAATAACCTCCCTCTGCGAGAAAAACTGTTTTTT. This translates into CASNNLPLREKLFF.

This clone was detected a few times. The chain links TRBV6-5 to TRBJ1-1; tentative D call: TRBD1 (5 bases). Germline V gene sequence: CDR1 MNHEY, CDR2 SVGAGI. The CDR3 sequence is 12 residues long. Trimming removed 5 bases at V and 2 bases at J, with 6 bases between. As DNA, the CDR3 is TGTGCCAGCAGTAGGGGAAACACTGAAGCTTTCTTT. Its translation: CASSRGNTEAFF.